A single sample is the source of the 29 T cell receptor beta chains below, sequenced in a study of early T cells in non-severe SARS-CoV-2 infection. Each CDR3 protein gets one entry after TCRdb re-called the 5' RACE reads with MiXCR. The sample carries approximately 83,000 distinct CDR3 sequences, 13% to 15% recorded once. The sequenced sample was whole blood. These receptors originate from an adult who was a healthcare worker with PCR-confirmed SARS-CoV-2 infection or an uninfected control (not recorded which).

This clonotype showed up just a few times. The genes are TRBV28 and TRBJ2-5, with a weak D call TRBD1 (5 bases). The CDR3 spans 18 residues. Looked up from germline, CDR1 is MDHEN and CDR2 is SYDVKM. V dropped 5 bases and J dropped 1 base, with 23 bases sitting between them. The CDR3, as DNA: TGTGCCAGCAGTCTCAACACCAATCGACAGATCAGCCAAGAGACCCAGTACTTC. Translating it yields CASSLNTNRQISQETQYF.

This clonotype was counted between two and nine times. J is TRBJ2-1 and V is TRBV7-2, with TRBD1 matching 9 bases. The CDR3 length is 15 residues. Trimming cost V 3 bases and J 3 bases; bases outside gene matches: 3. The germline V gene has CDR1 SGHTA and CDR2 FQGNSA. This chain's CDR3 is CASSFGQGFYNEQFF. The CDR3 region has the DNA TGTGCCAGCAGCTTCGGACAGGGGTTCTACAATGAGCAGTTCTTC.

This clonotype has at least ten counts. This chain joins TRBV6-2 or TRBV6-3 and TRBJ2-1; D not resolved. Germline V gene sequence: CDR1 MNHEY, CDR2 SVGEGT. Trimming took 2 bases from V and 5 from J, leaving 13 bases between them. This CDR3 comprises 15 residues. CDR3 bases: TGTGCCAGCAGTTACCACGGGCCCGTAAACAATGAGCAGTTCTTC. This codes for CASSYHGPVNNEQFF.

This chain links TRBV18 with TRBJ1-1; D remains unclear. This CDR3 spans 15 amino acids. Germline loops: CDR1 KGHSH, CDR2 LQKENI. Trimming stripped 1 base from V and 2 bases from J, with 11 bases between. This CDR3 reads CASSPREEYNTEAFF. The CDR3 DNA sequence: TGTGCCAGCTCACCACGGGAGGAGTACAACACTGAAGCTTTCTTT.

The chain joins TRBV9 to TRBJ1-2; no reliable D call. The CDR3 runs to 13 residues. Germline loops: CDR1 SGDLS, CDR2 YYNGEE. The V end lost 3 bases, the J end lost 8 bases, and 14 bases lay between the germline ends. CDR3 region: CASSATFQAGYTF. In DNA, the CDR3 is TGTGCCAGCAGCGCGACATTTCAAGCGGGCTACACCTTC.

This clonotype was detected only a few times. This CDR3 is CSVEVRGLAGWEDTQYF. The CDR3, as DNA: TGCAGCGTTGAAGTTAGGGGACTAGCGGGGTGGGAAGATACGCAGTATTTT. The chain joins TRBV29-1 to TRBJ2-3, with 13 bases identical to TRBD2. CDR1 is SQVTM and CDR2 is ANQGSEA in the germline V gene. CDR3 length: 17 amino acids. V lost 1 base and J lost 5; bases outside the gene matches: 9.

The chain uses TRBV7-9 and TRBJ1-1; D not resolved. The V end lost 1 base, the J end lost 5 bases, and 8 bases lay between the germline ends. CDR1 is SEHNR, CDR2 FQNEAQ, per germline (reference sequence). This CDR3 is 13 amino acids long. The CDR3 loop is CASSLGKWTEAFF. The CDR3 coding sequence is TGTGCCAGCAGCTTAGGGAAATGGACTGAAGCTTTCTTT. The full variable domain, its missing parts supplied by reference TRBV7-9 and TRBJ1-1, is DTGVSQNPRHKITKRGQNVTFRCDPISEHNRLYWYRQTLGQGPEFLTYFQNEAQLEKSRLLSDRFSAERPKGSFSTLEIQRTEQGDSAMYLCASSLGKWTEAFFGQGTRLTVV.

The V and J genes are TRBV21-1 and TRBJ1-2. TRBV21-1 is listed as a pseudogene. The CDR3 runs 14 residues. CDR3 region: CASSNFDKDYGYTF. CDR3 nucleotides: TGTGCCAGCAGCAACTTCGACAAAGACTATGGCTACACCTTC.

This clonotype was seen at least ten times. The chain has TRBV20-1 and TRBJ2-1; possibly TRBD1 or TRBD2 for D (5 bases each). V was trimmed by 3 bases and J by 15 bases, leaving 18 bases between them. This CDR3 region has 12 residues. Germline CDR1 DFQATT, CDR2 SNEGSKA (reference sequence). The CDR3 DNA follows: TGCAGTGCTAGGGACGGGGACCTAGGGGCGTTCTTC. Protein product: CSARDGDLGAFF.

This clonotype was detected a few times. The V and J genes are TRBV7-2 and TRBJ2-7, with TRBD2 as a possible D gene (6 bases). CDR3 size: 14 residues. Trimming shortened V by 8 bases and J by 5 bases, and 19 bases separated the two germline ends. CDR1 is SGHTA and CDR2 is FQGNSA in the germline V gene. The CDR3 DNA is TGTGCCAGCGGAATGGGAGGATTGTCCCACGAGCAGTACTTC. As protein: CASGMGGLSHEQYF.

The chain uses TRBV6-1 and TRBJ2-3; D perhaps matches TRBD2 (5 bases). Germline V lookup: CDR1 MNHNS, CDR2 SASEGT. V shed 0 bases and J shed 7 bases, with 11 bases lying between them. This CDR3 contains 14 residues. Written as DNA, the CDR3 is TGTGCCAGCAGTGAAGCGCGTCGGGGATATACGCAGTATTTT. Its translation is CASSEARRGYTQYF.

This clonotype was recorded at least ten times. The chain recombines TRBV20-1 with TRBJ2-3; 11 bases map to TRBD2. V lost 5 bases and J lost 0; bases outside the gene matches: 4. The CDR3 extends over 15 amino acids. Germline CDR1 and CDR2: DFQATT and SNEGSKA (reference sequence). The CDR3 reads CSASSGGFSTDTQYF. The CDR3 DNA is TGCAGTGCTTCTAGCGGGGGGTTTAGCACAGATACGCAGTATTTT.

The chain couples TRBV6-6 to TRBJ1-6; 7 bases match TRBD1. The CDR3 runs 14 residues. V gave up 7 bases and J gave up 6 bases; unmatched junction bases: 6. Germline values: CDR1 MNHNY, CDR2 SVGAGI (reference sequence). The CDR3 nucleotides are TGTGCCAGCAAAACAGGGGAAGGTAATTCACCCCTCCACTTT. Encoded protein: CASKTGEGNSPLHF.

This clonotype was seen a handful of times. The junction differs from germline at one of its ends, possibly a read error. CDR3 nucleotide sequence: TGTACCAGCAGTTTATGGAGGACAGGGAACACTGAAGCTTTCTTT. It codes for CTSSLWRTGNTEAFF. The V and J genes are TRBV28 and TRBJ1-1, with TRBD1 identical over 7 bases. This CDR3 has 15 residues. Germline CDR1 MDHEN, CDR2 SYDVKM.

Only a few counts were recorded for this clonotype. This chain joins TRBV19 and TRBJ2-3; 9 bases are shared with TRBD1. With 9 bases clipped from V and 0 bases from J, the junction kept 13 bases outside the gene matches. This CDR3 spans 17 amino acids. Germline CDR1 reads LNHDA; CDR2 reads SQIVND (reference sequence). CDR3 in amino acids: CASHLNNRGLSTDTQYF. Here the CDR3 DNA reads TGTGCCAGCCATCTGAACAACAGGGGGCTGAGCACAGATACGCAGTATTTT. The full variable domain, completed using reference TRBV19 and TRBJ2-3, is DGGITQSPKYLFRKEGQNVTLSCEQNLNHDAMYWYRQDPGQGLRLIYYSQIVNDFQKGDIAEGYSVSREKKESFPLTVTSAQKNPTAFYLCASHLNNRGLSTDTQYFGPGTRLTVL.

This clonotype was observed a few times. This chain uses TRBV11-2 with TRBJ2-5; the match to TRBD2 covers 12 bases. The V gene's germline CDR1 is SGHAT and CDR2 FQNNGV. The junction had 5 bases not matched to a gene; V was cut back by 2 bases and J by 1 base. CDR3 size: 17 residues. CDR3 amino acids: CASSLSVLAGGQETQYF. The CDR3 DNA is TGTGCCAGCAGCTTATCAGTACTAGCGGGGGGCCAAGAGACCCAGTACTTC.

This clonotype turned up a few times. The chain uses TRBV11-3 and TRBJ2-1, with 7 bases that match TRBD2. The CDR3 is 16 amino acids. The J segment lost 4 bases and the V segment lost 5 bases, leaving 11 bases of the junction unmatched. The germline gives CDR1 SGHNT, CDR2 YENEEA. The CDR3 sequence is CASSKGPSGPYNEQFF. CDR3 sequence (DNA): TGTGCCAGCAGCAAAGGACCTAGCGGACCTTACAATGAGCAGTTCTTC. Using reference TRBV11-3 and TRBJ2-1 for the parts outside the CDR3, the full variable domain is EAGVVQSPRYKIIEKKQPVAFWCNPISGHNTLYWYLQNLGQGPELLIRYENEEAVDDSQLPKDRFSAERLKGVDSTLKIQPAELGDSAVYLCASSKGPSGPYNEQFFGPGTRLTVL.

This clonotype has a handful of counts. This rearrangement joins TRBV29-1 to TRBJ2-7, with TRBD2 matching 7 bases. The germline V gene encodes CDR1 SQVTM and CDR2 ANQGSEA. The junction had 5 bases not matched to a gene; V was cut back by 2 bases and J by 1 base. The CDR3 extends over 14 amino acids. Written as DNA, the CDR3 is TGCAGCGTTGAACAGCGCGGGGGTTCCTACGAGCAGTACTTC. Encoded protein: CSVEQRGGSYEQYF.

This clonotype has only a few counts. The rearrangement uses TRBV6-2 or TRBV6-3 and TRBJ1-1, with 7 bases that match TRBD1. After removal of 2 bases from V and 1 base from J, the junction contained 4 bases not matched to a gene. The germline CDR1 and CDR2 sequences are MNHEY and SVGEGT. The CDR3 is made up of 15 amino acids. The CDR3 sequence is CASSYPWTGNTEAFF. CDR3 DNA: TGTGCCAGCAGTTACCCCTGGACAGGGAACACTGAAGCTTTCTTT.

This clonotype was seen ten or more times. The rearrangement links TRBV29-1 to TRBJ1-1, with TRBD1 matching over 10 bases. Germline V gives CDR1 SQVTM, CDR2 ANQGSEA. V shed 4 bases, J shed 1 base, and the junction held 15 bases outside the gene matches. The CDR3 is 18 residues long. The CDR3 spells CSVGKDPGQGITNTEAFF. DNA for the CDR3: TGCAGCGTTGGAAAGGATCCGGGACAGGGGATCACGAACACTGAAGCTTTCTTT.

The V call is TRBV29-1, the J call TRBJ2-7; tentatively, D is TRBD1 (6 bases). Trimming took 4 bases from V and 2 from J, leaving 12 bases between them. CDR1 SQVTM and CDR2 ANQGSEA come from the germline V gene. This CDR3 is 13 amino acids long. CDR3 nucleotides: TGCAGCGTTGGGGAGACAGGAGCCTACGAGCAGTACTTC. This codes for CSVGETGAYEQYF.

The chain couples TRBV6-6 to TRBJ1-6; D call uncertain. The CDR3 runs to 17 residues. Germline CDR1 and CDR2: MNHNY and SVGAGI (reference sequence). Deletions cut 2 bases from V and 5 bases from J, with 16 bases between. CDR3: CASSYLQRAVDNSPLHF. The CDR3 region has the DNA TGTGCCAGCAGTTACCTTCAGAGAGCAGTAGATAATTCACCCCTCCACTTT.

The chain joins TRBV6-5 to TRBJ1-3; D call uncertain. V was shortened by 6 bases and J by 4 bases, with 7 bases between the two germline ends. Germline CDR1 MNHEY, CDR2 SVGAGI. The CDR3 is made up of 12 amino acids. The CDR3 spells CASRSTGNTIYF. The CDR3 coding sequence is TGTGCCAGCAGATCAACCGGAAACACCATATATTTT.

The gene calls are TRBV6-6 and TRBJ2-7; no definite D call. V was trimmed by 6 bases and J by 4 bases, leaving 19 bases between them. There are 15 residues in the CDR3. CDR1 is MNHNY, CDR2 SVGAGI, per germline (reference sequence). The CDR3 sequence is CASSPGFDIGYEQYF. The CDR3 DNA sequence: TGTGCCAGCAGCCCCGGGTTCGACATAGGGTACGAGCAGTACTTC.

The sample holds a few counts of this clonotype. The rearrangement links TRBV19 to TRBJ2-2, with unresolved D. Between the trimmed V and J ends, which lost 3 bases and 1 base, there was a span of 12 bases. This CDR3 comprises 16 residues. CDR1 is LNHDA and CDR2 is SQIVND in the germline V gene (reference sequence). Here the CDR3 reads CASSISSGRNTGELFF. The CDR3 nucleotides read TGTGCCAGTAGTATTTCATCAGGCCGGAACACCGGGGAGCTGTTTTTT. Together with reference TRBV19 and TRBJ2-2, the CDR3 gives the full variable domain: DGGITQSPKYLFRKEGQNVTLSCEQNLNHDAMYWYRQDPGQGLRLIYYSQIVNDFQKGDIAEGYSVSREKKESFPLTVTSAQKNPTAFYLCASSISSGRNTGELFFGEGSRLTVL.

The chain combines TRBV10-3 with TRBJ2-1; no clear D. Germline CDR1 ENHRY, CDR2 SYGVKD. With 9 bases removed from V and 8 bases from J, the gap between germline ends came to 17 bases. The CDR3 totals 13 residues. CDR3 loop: CAIRGPGVHEQFF. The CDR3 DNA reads TGTGCCATTAGAGGTCCAGGAGTCCATGAGCAGTTCTTC.

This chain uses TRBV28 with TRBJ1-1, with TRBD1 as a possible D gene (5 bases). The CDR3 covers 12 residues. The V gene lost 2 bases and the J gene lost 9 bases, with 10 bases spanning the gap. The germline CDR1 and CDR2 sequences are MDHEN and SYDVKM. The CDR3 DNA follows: TGTGCCAGCAGTTTAGGGGGGTCCAAAGCTTTCTTT. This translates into CASSLGGSKAFF.

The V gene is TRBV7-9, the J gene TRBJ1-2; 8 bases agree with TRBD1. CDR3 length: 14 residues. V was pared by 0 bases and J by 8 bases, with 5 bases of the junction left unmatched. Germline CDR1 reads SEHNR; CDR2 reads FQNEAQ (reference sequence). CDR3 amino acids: CASSLAGQGVGYTF. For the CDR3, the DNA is TGTGCCAGCAGCTTAGCTGGACAGGGAGTAGGCTACACCTTC.

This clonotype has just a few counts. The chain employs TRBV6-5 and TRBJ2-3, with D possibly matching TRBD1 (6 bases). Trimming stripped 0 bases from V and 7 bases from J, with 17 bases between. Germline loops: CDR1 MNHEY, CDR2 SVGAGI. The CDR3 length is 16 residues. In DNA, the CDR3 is TGTGCCAGCAGTTACTCGGTCGGTCCAGGGGAGAATACGCAGTATTTT. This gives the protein CASSYSVGPGENTQYF.